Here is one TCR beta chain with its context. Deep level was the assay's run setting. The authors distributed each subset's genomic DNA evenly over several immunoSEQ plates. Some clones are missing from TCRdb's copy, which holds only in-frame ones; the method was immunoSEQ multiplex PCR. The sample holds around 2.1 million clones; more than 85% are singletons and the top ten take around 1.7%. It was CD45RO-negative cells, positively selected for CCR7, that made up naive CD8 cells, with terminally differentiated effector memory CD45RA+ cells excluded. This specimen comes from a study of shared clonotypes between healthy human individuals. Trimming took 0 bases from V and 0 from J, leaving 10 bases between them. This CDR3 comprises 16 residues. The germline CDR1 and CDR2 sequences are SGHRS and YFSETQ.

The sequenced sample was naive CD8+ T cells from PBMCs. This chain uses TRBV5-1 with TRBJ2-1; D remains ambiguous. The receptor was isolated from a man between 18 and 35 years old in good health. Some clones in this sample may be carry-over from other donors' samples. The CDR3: CASSLAAPSSYNEQFF. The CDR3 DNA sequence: TGCGCCAGCAGCTTGGCAGCCCCGAGCTCCTACAATGAGCAGTTCTTC.